The 3 T cell receptor beta chains listed next were all sequenced from one sample in a study of blood T cell repertoires in COVID-19. This table comes from immunoSEQ multiplex PCR, and its TCRdb copy is limited to in-frame clones, with some not included. The sample contains over 90,000 clones, roughly four fifths of which appear only once. The sequenced sample consisted of peripheral blood. The receptors were gathered from a man in his forties with active or convalescent COVID-19.

The rearrangement joins TRBV10-1 to TRBJ1-6, with 8 bases aligning to TRBD1. Trimming removed 6 bases from V and 7 bases from J; junction bases left unmatched: 5. The CDR3 has 14 amino acids. Germline V CDR1 and CDR2: WNHNN, SYGVQD (reference sequence). The CDR3 DNA sequence: TGCGCCAGCAGCTCAAGACAGGGGAATTCACCCCTCCACTTT. Protein sequence: CASSSRQGNSPLHF.

The chain recombines TRBV5-1 with TRBJ1-3, with TRBD1 as a possible D gene (6 bases). Trimming stripped 3 bases from V and 4 bases from J, with 14 bases between. The CDR3 spans 15 residues. Germline V gene sequence: CDR1 SGHRS, CDR2 YFSETQ. CDR3 bases: TGCGCCAGCAGCTACCGCTGGGACACCGGAAACACCATATATTTT. It translates to CASSYRWDTGNTIYF.

Only one count was recorded for this clone. J is TRBJ2-1 and V is TRBV7-2; TRBD2 aligns across 13 bases. This CDR3 region has 16 residues. Germline V lookup: CDR1 SGHTA, CDR2 FQGNSA. Losses at the gene ends were 5 bases for V and 9 bases for J; bases not matched to a gene: 10. The CDR3 coding sequence is TGTGCCAGCAGCCCCTGGGGACTAGCGGGACGGCTTGAGCAGTTCTTC. The encoded protein is CASSPWGLAGRLEQFF.